Listed here is a single T cell receptor beta chain. As yet, its antigen is unknown. Researchers ran the PCR with 60 Vbeta and 13 Jbeta primers. The repertoire was sequenced with immunoSEQ multiplex PCR; TCRdb's copy has only in-frame clones and lacks some. The sample lists roughly 200,000 clones; roughly 80% were seen once. The sample belongs to a study of cytomegalovirus exposure and HLA in healthy donors. Findings and caveats of the study: In a later analysis, a missense DCLRE1C variant was linked to TCR beta V- and J-gene trimming. TCR beta V segments were, for the most part, productive about 87% or about 30% of the time in an earlier analysis. An observed cluster of highly shared sequence variants was recorded as a likely sequencing artifact.

Specimen: PBMCs. This TCR derives from a woman under 30 in good health and CMV-seronegative.

CDR3 DNA: TGTGCCAGCTTACAGGGGGCTATAACCACCGGGGAGCTGTTTTTT. This encodes CASLQGAITTGELFF. The rearrangement joins TRBV7-9 to TRBJ2-2, with 9 bases that match TRBD1. Germline CDR1 and CDR2: SEHNR and FQNEAQ (reference sequence). This CDR3 comprises 15 residues. V lost 8 bases, J lost 4 bases, and 8 bases stayed unmatched. Combining the CDR3 with reference TRBV7-9 and TRBJ2-2 gives the whole variable domain DTGVSQNPRHKITKRGQNVTFRCDPISEHNRLYWYRQTLGQGPEFLTYFQNEAQLEKSRLLSDRFSAERPKGSFSTLEIQRTEQGDSAMYLCASLQGAITTGELFFGEGSRLTVL.